This T cell receptor beta chain stems from a study of blood T cell repertoires in COVID-19. Whole-study context: COVID-19 samples collected from the United States, Italy and Spain covered acute and convalescent phases. The cDNA or gDNA used as material had been derived from T cells, B-cell-depleted T cells, or PBMCs.

Original processing methods: It was from reference gene primer amplification that nucleated cell counts were estimated. Assay: immunoSEQ multiplex PCR; the TCRdb copy retains only in-frame clones and omits some. That table supplies the V and J calls and clone size; D and trimming were determined from the DNA. The sample contains 140,000 to 150,000 clones, about 89% of which appear only once. The sequence was collected from a man at least 80 years old with acute or convalescent COVID-19. The sequenced sample was peripheral blood.

DNA of the CDR3: TGTGCCAGCAGCCTAATGTTAAACTATGGCTACACCTTC. It codes for CASSLMLNYGYTF. V and J are TRBV3-1 (or the pseudogene TRBV3-2) and TRBJ1-2; unclear D gene. V was cut by 4 bases and J by 2 bases, with 8 bases left in between. CDR1 and CDR2 (germline): LGHDT, YNNKEL (reference sequence). The CDR3 sequence is 13 residues long.